This TCR beta chain was captured by sequencing in a study of shared clonotypes between healthy human individuals. As concerns this clone: Its antigen is unknown.

The V segment lost 7 bases and the J segment 5 bases; nucleotides outside the gene matches: 8. Germline V CDR1 and CDR2: SNHLY, FYNNEI. The CDR3 consists of 14 residues. Repertoires were generated with immunoSEQ multiplex PCR, while TCRdb's copy carries only in-frame clones and drops some. The data hold approximately 1,000,000 clones, with 75% to 85% observed a single time. Study-level findings and limits: Across a handful of donors, naive CD4 shared 5% to 5.5%, naive CD8 more than 3%, memory CD4 more than 2%, memory CD8 more than 0.35%.

The donor population consisted of healthy HIV-negative adults with no recent acute infections or vaccinations. J is TRBJ1-2 and V is TRBV2, with TRBD1 identical over 9 bases. This clonotype was obtained from a man between 18 and 35 years old in good health. Some clones in this sample may be carry-over from other donors' samples. The specimen sequenced was memory CD4+ T cells from PBMCs. As to subset: CD45RA-negative fraction. The chain's CDR3 is CASNVDRGFYGYTF. The CDR3 DNA reads TGTGCCAGCAATGTGGACAGGGGCTTTTATGGCTACACCTTC. Together with reference TRBV2 and TRBJ1-2, the CDR3 gives the full variable domain: EPEVTQTPSHQVTQMGQEVILRCVPISNHLYFYWYRQILGQKVEFLVSFYNNEISEKSEIFDDQFSVERPDGSNFTLKIRSTKLEDSAMYFCASNVDRGFYGYTFGSGTRLTVV.